This T cell receptor (beta chain) was sequenced for a study of T cells in Graves' hyperthyroidism and ophthalmopathy. This clonotype was observed many times. What it binds is unknown. TCR beta CDR3 region amplification was performed from RNA transcripts. RT-PCR in the first round (using the HTBI primer set) targeted the TCR CDR3. TCRdb redid the calling of the multiplex PCR reads with MiXCR, one entry per CDR3 protein. The sample gives fewer than 600,000 distinct CDR3 sequences, around 13% of which show up once; about 15% is in the top ten. The germline gives CDR1 DFQATT, CDR2 SNEGSKA (reference sequence). Trimming took 5 bases from V and 8 from J, leaving 12 bases between them. CDR3 length: 11 amino acids. Study-level points and caveats: The model forecast ophthalmopathy, anticipating it by a median approximately 6.2 months before onset.

The receptor was isolated from a woman aged 35 to 49 with Graves' hyperthyroidism. The sequencing input was blood. This sequence joins TRBV20-1 and TRBJ1-1; no firm D call. CDR3 bases: TGCAGTGCTCCCCTCCCCCGAGAAGCTTTCTTT. Translation gives CSAPLPREAFF.